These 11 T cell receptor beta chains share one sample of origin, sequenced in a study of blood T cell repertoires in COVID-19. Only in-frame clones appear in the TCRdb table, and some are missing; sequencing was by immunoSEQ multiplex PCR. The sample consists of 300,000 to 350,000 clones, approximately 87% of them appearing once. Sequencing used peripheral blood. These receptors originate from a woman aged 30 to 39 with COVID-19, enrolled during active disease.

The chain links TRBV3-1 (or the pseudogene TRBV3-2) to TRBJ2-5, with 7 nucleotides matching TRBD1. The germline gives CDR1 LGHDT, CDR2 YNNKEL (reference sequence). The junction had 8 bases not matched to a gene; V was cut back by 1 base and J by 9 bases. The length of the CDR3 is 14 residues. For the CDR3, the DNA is TGTGCCAGCAGCCAAGCCCAAACCCAGGGGGCCCAGTACTTC. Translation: CASSQAQTQGAQYF.

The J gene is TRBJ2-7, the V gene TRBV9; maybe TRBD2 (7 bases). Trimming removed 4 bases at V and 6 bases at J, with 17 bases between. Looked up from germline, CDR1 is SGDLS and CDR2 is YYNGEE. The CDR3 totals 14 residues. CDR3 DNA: TGTGCCAGCAGCCCCCCCGGGGGGCATATCGAGCAGTACTTC. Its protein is CASSPPGGHIEQYF.

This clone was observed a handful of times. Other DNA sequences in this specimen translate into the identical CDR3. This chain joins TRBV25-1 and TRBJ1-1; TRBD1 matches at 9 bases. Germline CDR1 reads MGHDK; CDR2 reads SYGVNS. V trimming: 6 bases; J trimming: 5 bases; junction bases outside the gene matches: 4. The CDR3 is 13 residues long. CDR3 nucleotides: TGTGCCAGCAGCCAGACAGGGGGGACTGAAGCTTTCTTT. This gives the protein CASSQTGGTEAFF. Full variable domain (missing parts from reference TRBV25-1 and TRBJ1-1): EADIYQTPRYLVIGTGKKITLECSQTMGHDKMYWYQQDPGMELHLIHYSYGVNSTEKGDLSSESTVSRIRTEHFPLTLESARPSHTSQYLCASSQTGGTEAFFGQGTRLTVV.

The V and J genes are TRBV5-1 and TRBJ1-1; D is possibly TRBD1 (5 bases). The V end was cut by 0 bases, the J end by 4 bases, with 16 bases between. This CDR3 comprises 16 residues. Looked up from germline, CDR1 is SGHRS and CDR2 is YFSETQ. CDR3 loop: CASSLELAGRSTEAFF. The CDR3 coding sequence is TGCGCCAGCAGCTTGGAATTAGCAGGGCGGTCCACTGAAGCTTTCTTT.

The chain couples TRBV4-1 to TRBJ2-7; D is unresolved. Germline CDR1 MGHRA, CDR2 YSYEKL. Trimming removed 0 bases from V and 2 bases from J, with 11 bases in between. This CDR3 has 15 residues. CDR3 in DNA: TGCGCCAGCAGCCAAGAGGGCCACTCTACCTACGAGCAGTACTTC. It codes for CASSQEGHSTYEQYF.

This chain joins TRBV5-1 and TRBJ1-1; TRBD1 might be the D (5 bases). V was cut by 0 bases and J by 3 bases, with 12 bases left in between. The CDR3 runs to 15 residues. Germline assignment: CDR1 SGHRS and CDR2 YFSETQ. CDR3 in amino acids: CASSLAPGRDTEAFF. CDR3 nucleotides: TGCGCCAGCAGCTTGGCTCCAGGGCGCGACACTGAAGCTTTCTTT.

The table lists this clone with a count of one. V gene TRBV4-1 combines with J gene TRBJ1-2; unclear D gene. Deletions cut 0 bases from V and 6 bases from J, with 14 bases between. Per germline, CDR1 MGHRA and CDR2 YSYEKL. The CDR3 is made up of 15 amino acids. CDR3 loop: CASSQDAWRNDGYTF. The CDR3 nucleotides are TGCGCCAGCAGCCAAGATGCTTGGAGGAATGATGGCTACACCTTC.

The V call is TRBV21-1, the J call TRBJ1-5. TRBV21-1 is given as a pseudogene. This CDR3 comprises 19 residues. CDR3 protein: CASSNSRGGKLIRNQPQHF. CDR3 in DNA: TGTGCCAGCAGCAACTCCCGGGGGGGCAAATTAATTCGAAATCAGCCCCAGCATTTT.

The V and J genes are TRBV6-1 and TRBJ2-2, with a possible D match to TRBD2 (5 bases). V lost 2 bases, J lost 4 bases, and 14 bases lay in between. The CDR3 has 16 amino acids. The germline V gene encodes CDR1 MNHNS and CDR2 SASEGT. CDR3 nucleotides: TGTGCCAGCAGTGAAAGCACGGGAAGATTCACCGGGGAGCTGTTTTTT. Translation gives CASSESTGRFTGELFF.

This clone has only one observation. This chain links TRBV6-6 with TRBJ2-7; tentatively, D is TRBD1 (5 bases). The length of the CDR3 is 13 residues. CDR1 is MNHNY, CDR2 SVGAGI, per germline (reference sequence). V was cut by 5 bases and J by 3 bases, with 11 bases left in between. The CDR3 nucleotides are TGTGCCAGCAGTCAAGGGGTAAACTACGAGCAGTACTTC. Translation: CASSQGVNYEQYF.

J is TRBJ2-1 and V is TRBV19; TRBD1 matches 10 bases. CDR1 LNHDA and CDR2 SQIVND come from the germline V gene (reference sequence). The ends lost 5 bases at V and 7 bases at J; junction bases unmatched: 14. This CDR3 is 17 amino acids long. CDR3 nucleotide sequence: TGTGCCAGTAGTTCCCTGGGGTGGGACAGGGGATGGAATGAGCAGTTCTTC. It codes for CASSSLGWDRGWNEQFF.